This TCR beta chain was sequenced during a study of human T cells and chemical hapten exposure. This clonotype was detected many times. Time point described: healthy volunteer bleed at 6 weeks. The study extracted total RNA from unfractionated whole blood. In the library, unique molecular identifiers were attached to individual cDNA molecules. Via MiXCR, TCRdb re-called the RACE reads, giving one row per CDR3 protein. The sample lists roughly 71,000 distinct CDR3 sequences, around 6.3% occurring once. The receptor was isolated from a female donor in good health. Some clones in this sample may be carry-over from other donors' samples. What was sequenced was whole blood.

The CDR3 loop is CSALDRPREYF. In DNA form, the CDR3 reads TGCAGTGCTTTGGACAGGCCTAGGGAGTACTTC. The J gene is TRBJ2-7, the V gene TRBV20-1, with 7 bases that match TRBD1. This CDR3 spans 11 amino acids. Germline values: CDR1 DFQATT, CDR2 SNEGSKA (reference sequence). Germline trimming cut 5 bases from V and 11 bases from J; bases unmatched to any gene: 9.